Listed below are T cell receptor beta chains from one sample, sequenced in a study of blood T cell repertoires in COVID-19. Produced via immunoSEQ multiplex PCR; TCRdb's table is partial and in-frame only. Of tens of thousands of clones in the sample, 60% to 85% were seen once. The specimen was peripheral blood. These TCRs come from a woman of 80 years or more with active or convalescent COVID-19. Both conserved end residues are part of each CDR3. A D gene is named only where the DNA matches it firmly. Only some rows state a clone size, as once, few, many or a class for expanded clones.

v_gene	abundance	j_gene	d_gene	CDR3nt	CDR3aa
TRBV24-1	NA	TRBJ2-5	NA	TGTGCCACCAGTGATTTAGGTCCCGGCGGAGAGACCCAGTACTTC	CATSDLGPGGETQYF
TRBV10-3	NA	TRBJ2-1	NA	TGTGCCATCAGGGGGGGACGAGGAAACAATGAGCAGTTCTTC	CAIRGGRGNNEQFF
TRBV5-4	NA	TRBJ2-7	TRBD2	TGTGCCAGCAGCAAACTAGCGGGAGGCCCGGGCGGCTACGAGCAGTACTTC	CASSKLAGGPGGYEQYF
TRBV6-5	NA	TRBJ1-2	NA	TGTGCCAGCAGCCCCAGACAGCCCCGGTTGGACGGCTACACCTTC	CASSPRQPRLDGYTF
TRBV9	once	TRBJ1-2	NA	TGTGCCAGCAGCGTAGCTGATTACAGTCACTATGGCTACACCTTC	CASSVADYSHYGYTF
TRBV5-1	NA	TRBJ2-1	TRBD2	TGCGCCAGCAGCCCCGGACTAGCGGGAGTTAGTGAGCAGTTCTTC	CASSPGLAGVSEQFF
TRBV7-9	once	TRBJ1-5	NA	TGTGCCAGCAGCATCTCAGGTAGCAATCAGCCCCAGCATTTT	CASSISGSNQPQHF
TRBV28	NA	TRBJ2-3	NA	TGTGCCAGCAGTACAACCCGGCGGGGTACAGATACGCAGTATTTT	CASSTTRRGTDTQYF
TRBV6-1	NA	TRBJ2-5	TRBD1	TGTGCCAGCAGTGATTGGGGACAGGTTTTTGAGACCCAGTACTTC	CASSDWGQVFETQYF
TRBV14	NA	TRBJ1-5	NA	TGTGCCAGCAGCCACAGGGGCGGCAATCAGCCCCAGCATTTT	CASSHRGGNQPQHF
TRBV27	NA	TRBJ2-3	NA	TGTGCCAGCAGCAGTATAGCGGCCCACACAGATACGCAGTATTTT	CASSSIAAHTDTQYF
TRBV7-2	NA	TRBJ2-1	TRBD1	TGTGCCAGCAGCCTTGGACAGGGTACAGGGAATGAGCAGTTCTTC	CASSLGQGTGNEQFF
TRBV9	few	TRBJ1-5	NA	TGTGCCAGCAGCGGGCGGGGTAGTCCCGGTCAGCCCCAGCATTTT	CASSGRGSPGQPQHF
TRBV28	NA	TRBJ1-2	NA	TGTGCCAGCAGGAGCGGACCCGGACGGAGCCAACCCCTCTCCGGGGGCTACACCTTC	CASRSGPGRSQPLSGGYTF
TRBV11-2	NA	TRBJ2-4	NA	TGTGCCAGCAGCCTCCTGGGCGCGGGACTAGCCAAAAACATTCAGTACTTC	CASSLLGAGLAKNIQYF
TRBV29-1	NA	TRBJ1-2	NA	TGCAGCCTATGGTCCTACGCGCTTGGCTACACCTTC	CSLWSYALGYTF
TRBV18	few	TRBJ1-6	TRBD1	TGTGCCAGCTCACCTGACAGGGGTTCATTCGGTTCACCCCTCCACTTT	CASSPDRGSFGSPLHF
TRBV28	few	TRBJ1-4	NA	TGTGCCAGCAGTTTCGTTTCTGGGCTAAATGAAAAACTGTTTTTT	CASSFVSGLNEKLFF
TRBV28	NA	TRBJ2-5	TRBD2	TGTGCCAGCAGTCCCAGACTAGCGGGAGGGCGAGAGACCCAGTACTTC	CASSPRLAGGRETQYF
TRBV6-5	NA	TRBJ2-4	NA	TGTGCCACCCGTCTAACCGGGGGCATTCAGTACTTC	CATRLTGGIQYF
TRBV5-1	once	TRBJ2-1	TRBD1	TGCGCCAGCAGCTTCGCCGGACAGGGCTTGAATGAGCAGTTCTTC	CASSFAGQGLNEQFF
TRBV5-6	NA	TRBJ1-2	NA	TGTGCCAGCAGCTCGGACAGTTACTATGGCTACACCTTC	CASSSDSYYGYTF
TRBV18	NA	TRBJ2-3	TRBD1	TGTGCCAGCTCAACCGCAGGGGGCCGGGGCACAGATACGCAGTATTTT	CASSTAGGRGTDTQYF
TRBV2	NA	TRBJ1-3	NA	TGTGCCAGCAAGTCGGCGAGCGCCTCTGGAAACACCATATATTTT	CASKSASASGNTIYF
TRBV6-2/TRBV6-3	NA	TRBJ1-6	NA	TGTGCCAGCAGTAGGGGAAATTCACCCCTCCACTTT	CASSRGNSPLHF
TRBV5-4	NA	TRBJ2-6	TRBD1	TGTGCCAGCAGCGTGACAGGGGGCGCGGGGGCCAACGTCCTGACTTTC	CASSVTGGAGANVLTF
TRBV28	NA	TRBJ1-5	TRBD1	TGTGCCAGCAGTATACCGGACAGGGTGAAGCCCCAGCATTTT	CASSIPDRVKPQHF
TRBV19	NA	TRBJ1-2	NA	TGTGCCAGTAGTATAGCCCCCGGGACTCCACTCCTCTATGGCTACACCTTC	CASSIAPGTPLLYGYTF
TRBV19	NA	TRBJ1-2	NA	TGTGCCAGTAGTATTGGTCTCATCGCAGGGATGGACTATGGCTACACCTTC	CASSIGLIAGMDYGYTF
TRBV27	NA	TRBJ2-2	NA	TGTGCCAGCAGTTTATCGGGGGACTGGGGGAAGCTGTTTTTT	CASSLSGDWGKLFF
TRBV3-1/TRBV3-2	NA	TRBJ1-3	NA	TGTGCCAGCAGTCCTTACCTTCAGGGAGGAAACACCATATATTTT	CASSPYLQGGNTIYF
TRBV18	NA	TRBJ2-1	NA	TGTGCCAGCTCACCAAGGGGCGCTCCCCTGTACAATGAGCAGTTCTTC	CASSPRGAPLYNEQFF
TRBV28	NA	TRBJ1-3	NA	TGTGCCAGCAGACCTCGGGCAGGGGTAAACACCATATATTTT	CASRPRAGVNTIYF
TRBV27	NA	TRBJ1-2	NA	TGTGCCAGCACCCACGACTGGCTGCTCCGAGGGGGCTACACCTTC	CASTHDWLLRGGYTF
TRBV24-1	NA	TRBJ2-1	NA	TGTGCCACCTCCCGGACCGGGGATCAGTTCTTC	CATSRTGDQFF
TRBV21-1	NA	TRBJ2-7	NA	TGTGCCAGCAGCGCACCGGGACTATGGTTGTTCACCCACGAGCAGTACTTC	CASSAPGLWLFTHEQYF
TRBV27	NA	TRBJ2-7	TRBD1	TGTGCCAGCAGTTTGGGACAGGGGGTAGGTGAGCAGTACTTC	CASSLGQGVGEQYF
TRBV5-1	NA	TRBJ2-7	TRBD2	TGCGCCAGCAGTCTTAGCGGGGGGAACTACGAGCAGTACTTC	CASSLSGGNYEQYF
TRBV19	once	TRBJ2-7	TRBD1	TGTGCCAGTAGTATAGACGCAGGGGGCGCCCCCTACGAGCAGTACTTC	CASSIDAGGAPYEQYF
TRBV7-2	NA	TRBJ2-3	NA	TGTGCCAGCAGCTTAGAGGGCCCGCGGGGACAGCATACGCAGTATTTT	CASSLEGPRGQHTQYF
TRBV14	NA	TRBJ2-7	NA	TGTGCCAGCAGCCAATACGGGAGCTCCTACGAGCAGTACTTC	CASSQYGSSYEQYF
TRBV7-9	once	TRBJ1-3	NA	TGTGCCAGCAGCTTAGGCAGTAACTCTGGAAACACCATATATTTT	CASSLGSNSGNTIYF